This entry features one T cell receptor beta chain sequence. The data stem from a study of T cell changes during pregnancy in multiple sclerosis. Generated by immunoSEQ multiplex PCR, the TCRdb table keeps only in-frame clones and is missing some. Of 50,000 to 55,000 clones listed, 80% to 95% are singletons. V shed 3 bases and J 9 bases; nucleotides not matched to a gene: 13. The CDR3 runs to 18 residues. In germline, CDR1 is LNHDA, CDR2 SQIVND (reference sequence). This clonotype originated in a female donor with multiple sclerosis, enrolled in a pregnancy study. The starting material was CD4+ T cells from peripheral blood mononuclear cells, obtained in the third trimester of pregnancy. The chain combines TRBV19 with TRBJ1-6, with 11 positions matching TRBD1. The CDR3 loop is CASSIRWTGGLKASPLHF. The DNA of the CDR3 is TGTGCCAGTAGTATCCGTTGGACAGGGGGCCTAAAGGCTTCACCCCTCCACTTT.